The text below deals with one TCR beta chain. Its antigen target is currently unknown. Base-call qualities are not available, and no considerably larger clone is one nucleotide away. V loses 3 bases of germline sequence and J loses 0 bases, and the interval between the two ends is 8 bases. The CDR3 starts with the cysteine, ends with the phenylalanine, and has 15 residues. Only the CDR3 DNA stays, 45 bases, in frame from base 1. Based on the germline V gene, the CDR1 and CDR2 sequences are SGHDN and FVKESK. The data were obtained in a study of blood T cell repertoires in COVID-19 (dated by TCRdb to about 2020). At the level of the whole study: Samples covering the acute and convalescent phases of COVID-19 were provided by collaborators in the United States, Italy and Spain. The prospective study material was composed of cDNA or gDNA derived from T cells, B-cell-depleted T cells, or PBMCs. The dataset comprised deeply sampled blood TCRbeta repertoires from subjects exposed to, actively infected with, or recovered from COVID-19. A freely available public database, intended as a resource for researchers studying the immune response to SARS-CoV-2, is where the repertoires were released. The samples were drawn from the first 160 participants of the ongoing ImmuneRACE study and from 1,254 subjects provided by 6 global collaborators. The sample metadata nearly always contained a de-identified subject ID, COVID-19 status, age in years and sex. Where available, HLA class I and class II types were obtained from metadata supplied by the sample provider rather than from assay-based typing.

TCRbeta CDR3 regions were amplified from genomic DNA using the immunoSEQ Assay, a bias-controlled multiplex PCR. Processing in the source paper ran as follows. The number of nucleated cells in each sample was estimated from the amplification of reference gene primers within the assay. To quantify the absolute abundance of each unique TCRbeta CDR3 rearrangement, sequence reads were collapsed and filtered. For each sample, productive Simpson clonality was calculated as the square root of Simpson's diversity index across productive rearrangements. TCRdb mirrors the immuneACCESS table, restricted to in-frame sequences. Some clones are absent from its copies; in checked studies, under half trace to an unresolved V gene, and the reason for the others is unknown. That table supplies the V and J calls and clone size; D and trimming were determined from the DNA. The sample has roughly 250,000 clones on record, about 85% of them singletons. The ten largest clonotypes hold roughly 7.8% of the sample.

Another Seattle source contributed samples from volunteer blood donors who had recovered from COVID-19. Collaborating institutions collected whole blood in K2EDTA tubes following their own protocols. For TCRbeta analysis, collaborator samples were shipped as frozen whole blood, as isolated PBMCs, or as DNA extracted from either sample type. General findings and caveats noted by the study authors: How much clinical and demographic metadata was included differed by source and by participant, and the metadata was provided uncurated.

The sequence joins TRBV14 to TRBJ2-2, with the D gene not confidently named. Sequencing was done on a sample of peripheral blood. The receptor was derived from a man aged 55 to 70 who had recovered from COVID-19. The CDR3 amino acid sequence is: CASSQRHTNTGELFF. The DNA reads TGTGCCAGCAGCCAGCGACACACGAACACCGGGGAGCTGTTTTTT. Here the CDR3 is joined to the reference TRBV14 and TRBJ2-2 genes, and the full variable domain is: EAGVTQFPSHSVIEKGQTVTLRCDPISGHDNLYWYRRVMGKEIKFLLHFVKESKQDESGMPNNRFLAERTGGTYSTLKVQPAELEDSGVYFCASSQRHTNTGELFFGEGSRLTVL.